This T cell receptor beta chain was sequenced for a study of beta chain features in type 1 diabetes. In the study overall: The patients were much like the healthy donors in age, gender and cell yields. Study findings and constraints: Moderate but significant shortening of TCRB CDR3s was recorded in all four CD4+ subsets from Type 1 diabetes patients. The study found fewer insertions and more deletions at VDJ junctions in type 1 diabetes patients. The naive, central memory and Treg TCRB repertoires looked more alike in patients than they did in healthy donors.

Populations obtained by sorting all exceeded 95% purity. This clone came up a few times. Antigen specificity is unknown. Every bit of the isolated RNA underwent reverse transcription, so sequencing read expressed TCRB transcripts. Only in-frame clones appear in the TCRdb table, and some are missing; sequencing was by immunoSEQ multiplex PCR. The sample records 250,000 to 300,000 clones, roughly 25% being singletons. Trimming cost V 4 bases and J 3 bases; bases outside gene matches: 2. CDR1 is SGHRS, CDR2 YFSETQ, per germline. This CDR3 spans 14 amino acids. The chain has TRBV5-1 and TRBJ2-5; 11 nucleotides line up with TRBD2. This TCR was sampled from a woman aged 25 to 45 with type 1 diabetes. The sequencing sample was made of naive CD4+ T cells from blood. CDR3 sequence reads: CASSPLAGEETQYF. In DNA form, the CDR3 reads TGCGCCAGCAGCCCACTAGCGGGAGAAGAGACCCAGTACTTC.